This TCR beta chain was found in a study of cytomegalovirus exposure and HLA in healthy donors. Germline CDR1 reads WNHNN; CDR2 reads SYGVQD (reference sequence). With 2 bases clipped from V and 3 bases from J, the junction kept 4 bases outside the gene matches. The CDR3 runs 15 residues. The PCR contained 60 Vbeta and 13 Jbeta primers. Data came from immunoSEQ multiplex PCR; TCRdb stores just in-frame clones and leaves some out. The repertoire holds roughly 220,000 clones, with under 80% as singletons. Study-wide findings and caveats: Rare TCR sequences dominated, though some public TCRs recurred in many donors.

About this clone itself: The antigen remains undetermined.

Source material: PBMCs. This clonotype was obtained from a woman in her twenties or thirties in good health and CMV-seronegative. This sequence joins TRBV10-1 and TRBJ1-1; the match to TRBD1 covers 9 bases. The CDR3 bases are TGCGCCAGCAGTGAGACCCGGGACAGGGACACTGAAGCTTTCTTT. Its protein is CASSETRDRDTEAFF.